These T cell receptor beta chains were read from a single sample in a study of tumour-infiltrating T cells in Burkitt lymphoma. Clones were sequenced by immunoSEQ multiplex PCR, and TCRdb holds only the in-frame ones, with some missing. The profile covers about 14,000 clones, with roughly 87% appearing a single time and roughly 1.4% taken by the ten largest. The specimen was tumor tissue. The receptors stem from a human donor with diffuse large B-cell lymphoma. CDR3s include the opening cysteine and the closing phenylalanine or tryptophan. The D gene is left open where the match is weak.

d_call	v_call	cdr3_aa
TRBD2	TRBV25-1	CASSDAGGPDTQYF
TRBD2	TRBV5-6	CASSLAIAGAGELFF
-	TRBV10-1	CASSLVAGDTQYF
-	TRBV27	CASSQQGLGGNTIYF
-	TRBV15	CATSRDLSWQVRYYGYTF
-	TRBV15	CATSGRDVTDTQYF
-	TRBV13	CASTYLRWDSNTEAFF
-	TRBV9	CASANRATGELFF
TRBD1	TRBV7-2	CASRPDRGPYEQFF
TRBD2	TRBV7-2	CASSLGLAGEETQYF
-	TRBV5-6	CASSQFSRVGGNTIYF
-	TRBV11-2	CASSLAAGGTHNEQFF
TRBD1	TRBV6-1	CASSDLLGDRVIDTQYF
-	TRBV7-6	CASGSSSGADYTF
-	TRBV9	CASSVDGVFGDGYTF
-	TRBV4-1	CASSQASTGELFF
-	TRBV21-1	CASSNGVAGVWLTDTQYF
-	TRBV27	CASSPRWVEGGGYEQYF
-	TRBV4-3	CASSLALAGGELFF
TRBD1	TRBV18	CASSPQGTANYEQYF
-	TRBV10-3	CAISETGRPEAFF
TRBD1	TRBV14	CASSLKGQGFLETQHF
-	TRBV5-6	CASSLRGGSGYTF
-	TRBV15	CATSRDQGVEQYF
TRBD1	TRBV10-3	CAISESGTANYEQYF
-	TRBV9	CASSVGPGELFF
-	TRBV19	CASTRTREAFF
TRBD2	TRBV10-3	CAISESITSGDNEQFF
-	TRBV9	CASSVVGGYSTDTQYF
TRBD1	TRBV2	CASSEDRGRTEAFF
TRBD2	TRBV7-8	CASSSKLAGHNEQFF
TRBD2	TRBV11-2	CASRRLAENNEQFF
TRBD1	TRBV6-4	CASSDWRQGAAEAFF
-	TRBV7-7	CASSSDGSSYNEQFF
TRBD2	TRBV28	CASGTASGGNQETQYF
TRBD2	TRBV7-9	CASSLRSGDWYQETQYF
-	TRBV27	CASSSGSGEGYNSPLHF
-	TRBV29-1	CSVEGGYGYTF
-	TRBV5-6	CASSSEGRRGEQYF
-	TRBV6-5	CASSYEAGELFF
TRBD2	TRBV9	CASSGALAGGAYNEQFF
TRBD1	TRBV9	CASSTTGGNTGELFF
-	TRBV19	CASSIGRENNEQFF
-	TRBV2	CASSEIRAYEQYF
-	TRBV7-9	CATWRGGNAGANVLTF
-	TRBV4-2	CASSQESGAGEIQYF
-	TRBV6-5	CASKTGSGTQYF